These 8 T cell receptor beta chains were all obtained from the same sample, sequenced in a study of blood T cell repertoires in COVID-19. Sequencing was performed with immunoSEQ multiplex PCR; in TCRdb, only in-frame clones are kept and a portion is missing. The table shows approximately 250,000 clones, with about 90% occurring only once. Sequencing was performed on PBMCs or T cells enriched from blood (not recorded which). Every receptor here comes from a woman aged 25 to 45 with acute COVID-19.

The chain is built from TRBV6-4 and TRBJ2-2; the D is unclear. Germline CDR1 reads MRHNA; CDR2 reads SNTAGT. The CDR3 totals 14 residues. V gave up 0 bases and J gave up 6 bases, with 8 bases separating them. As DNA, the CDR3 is TGTGCCAGCAGTGACTCGAAGGAGCCCGGGGAGCTGTTTTTT. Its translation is CASSDSKEPGELFF.

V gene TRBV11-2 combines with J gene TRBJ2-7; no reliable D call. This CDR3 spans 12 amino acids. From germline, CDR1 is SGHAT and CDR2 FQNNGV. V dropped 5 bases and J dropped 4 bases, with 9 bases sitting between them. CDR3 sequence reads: CASSEQQYEQYF. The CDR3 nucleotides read TGTGCCAGCAGCGAACAGCAATACGAGCAGTACTTC.

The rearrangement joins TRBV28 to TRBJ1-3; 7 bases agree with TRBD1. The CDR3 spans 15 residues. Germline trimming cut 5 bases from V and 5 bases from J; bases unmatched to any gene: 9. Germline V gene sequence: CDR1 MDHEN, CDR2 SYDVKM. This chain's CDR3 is CASSQSSTGRNTIYF. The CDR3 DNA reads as TGTGCCAGCAGTCAAAGCTCGACAGGGCGAAACACCATATATTTT.

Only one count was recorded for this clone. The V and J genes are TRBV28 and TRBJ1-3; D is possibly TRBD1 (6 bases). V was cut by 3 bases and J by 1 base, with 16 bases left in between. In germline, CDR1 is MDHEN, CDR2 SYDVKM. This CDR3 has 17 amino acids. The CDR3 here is CASSFWGQGYSGNTIYF. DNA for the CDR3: TGTGCCAGCAGTTTCTGGGGGCAGGGGTATTCTGGAAACACCATATATTTT. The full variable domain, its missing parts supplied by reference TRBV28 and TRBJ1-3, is DVKVTQSSRYLVKRTGEKVFLECVQDMDHENMFWYRQDPGLGLRLIYFSYDVKMKEKGDIPEGYSVSREKKERFSLILESASTNQTSMYLCASSFWGQGYSGNTIYFGEGSWLTVV.

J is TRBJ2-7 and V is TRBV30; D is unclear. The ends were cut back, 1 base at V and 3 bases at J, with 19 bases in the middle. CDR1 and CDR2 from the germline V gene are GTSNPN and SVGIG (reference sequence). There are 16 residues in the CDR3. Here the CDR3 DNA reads TGTGCCTGGAGTGAGGCTTCCGGGTTCCTCAACTACGAGCAGTACTTC. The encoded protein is CAWSEASGFLNYEQYF.

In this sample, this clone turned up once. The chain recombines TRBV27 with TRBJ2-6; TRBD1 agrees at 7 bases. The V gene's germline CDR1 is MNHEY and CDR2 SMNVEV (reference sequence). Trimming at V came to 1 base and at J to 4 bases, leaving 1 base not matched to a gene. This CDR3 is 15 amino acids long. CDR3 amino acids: CASSLLGQGANVLTF. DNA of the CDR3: TGTGCCAGCAGTTTATTGGGACAGGGGGCCAACGTCCTGACTTTC.

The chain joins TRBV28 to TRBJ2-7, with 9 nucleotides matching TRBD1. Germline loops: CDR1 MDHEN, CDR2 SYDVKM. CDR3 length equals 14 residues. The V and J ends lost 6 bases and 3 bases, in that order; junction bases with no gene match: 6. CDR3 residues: CASSQQGAIYEQYF. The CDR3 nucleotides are TGTGCCAGCAGCCAACAGGGGGCTATCTACGAGCAGTACTTC.

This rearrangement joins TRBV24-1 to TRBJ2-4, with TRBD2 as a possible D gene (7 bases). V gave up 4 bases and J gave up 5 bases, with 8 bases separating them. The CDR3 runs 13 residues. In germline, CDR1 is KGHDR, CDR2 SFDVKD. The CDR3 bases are TGTGCCACCAGTGAAGGGGGGGAAAACATTCAGTACTTC. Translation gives CATSEGGENIQYF.